This T cell receptor (beta chain) was found in a study of blood T cells in healthy people across ages. Study details: Every two T cells gave about one barcoded beta molecule via template switching. Notes on the study in general: Donors of long life had a larger count of naive CD4+ cells and greater diversity than aged donors.

Primed by a sample-barcoded 5' primer and a J-beta primer mix, a second PCR proceeded for about 7 to 11 cycles. Using its own MiXCR run on the 5' RACE reads, TCRdb lists one record per CDR3 protein. The sample consists of some 1.5 million distinct CDR3 sequences, around 40% of them appearing once. This CDR3 contains 12 residues. The V gene's germline CDR1 is DFQATT and CDR2 SNEGSKA (reference sequence). V lost 6 bases and J lost 11, with 19 bases in between. As regards this clonotype: What it binds is not known.

The people who gave samples were healthy Caucasians from Russia, aged roughly 6 to 100. This sequence was found in a young woman in good health. Sequencing input: blood. The chain recombines TRBV20-1 with TRBJ2-5; TRBD1 might be the D (5 bases). The CDR3 region has the DNA TGCAGTGCCGAGACAGTCTACAATGAGCAGTACTTC. Translated: CSAETVYNEQYF.